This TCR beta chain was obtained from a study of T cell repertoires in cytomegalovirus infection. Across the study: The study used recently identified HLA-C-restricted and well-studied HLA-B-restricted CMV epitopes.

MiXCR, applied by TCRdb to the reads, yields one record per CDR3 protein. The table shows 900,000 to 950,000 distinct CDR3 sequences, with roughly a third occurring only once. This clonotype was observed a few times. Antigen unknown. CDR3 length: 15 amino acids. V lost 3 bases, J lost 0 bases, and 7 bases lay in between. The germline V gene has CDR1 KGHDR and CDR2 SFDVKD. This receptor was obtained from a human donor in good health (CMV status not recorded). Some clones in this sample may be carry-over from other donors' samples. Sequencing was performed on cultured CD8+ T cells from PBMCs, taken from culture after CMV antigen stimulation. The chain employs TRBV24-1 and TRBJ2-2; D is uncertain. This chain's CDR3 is CATSDKDSNTGELFF. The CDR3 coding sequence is TGTGCCACCAGTGATAAGGATTCGAACACCGGGGAGCTGTTTTTT.